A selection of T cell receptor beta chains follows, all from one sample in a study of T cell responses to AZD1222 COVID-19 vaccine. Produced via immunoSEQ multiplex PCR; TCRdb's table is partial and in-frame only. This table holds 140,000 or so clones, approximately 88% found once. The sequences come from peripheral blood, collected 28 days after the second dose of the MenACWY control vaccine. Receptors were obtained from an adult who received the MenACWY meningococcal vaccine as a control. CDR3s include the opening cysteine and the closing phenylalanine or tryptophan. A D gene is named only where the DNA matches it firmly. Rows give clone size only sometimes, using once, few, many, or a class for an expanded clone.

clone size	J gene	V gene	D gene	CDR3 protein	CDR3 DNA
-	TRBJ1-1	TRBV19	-	CASSVQERFMNTEAFF	TGTGCCAGTAGTGTACAGGAGCGATTCATGAACACTGAAGCTTTCTTT
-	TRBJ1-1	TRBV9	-	CASSVGIGVEAFF	TGTGCCAGCAGCGTAGGGATTGGGGTTGAAGCTTTCTTT
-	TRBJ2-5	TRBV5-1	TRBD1	CASSLRDRVLETQYF	TGCGCCAGCAGCCTCCGGGACAGGGTTCTAGAGACCCAGTACTTC
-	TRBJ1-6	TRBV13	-	CASSRGRSSYNSPLHF	TGTGCCAGCAGCCGAGGGCGGAGCTCCTATAATTCACCCCTCCACTTT
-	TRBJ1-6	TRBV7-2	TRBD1	CASSSRQGAQSPLHF	TGTGCCAGCAGCTCCAGACAGGGGGCTCAGTCACCCCTCCACTTT
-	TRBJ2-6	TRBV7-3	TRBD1	CASSLIPGDRVSGANVLTF	TGTGCCAGCAGCTTAATCCCCGGGGACAGGGTCTCTGGGGCCAACGTCCTGACTTTC
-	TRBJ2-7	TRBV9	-	CASSVADTGISYEQYF	TGTGCCAGCAGCGTAGCCGACACAGGTATCTCCTACGAGCAGTACTTC
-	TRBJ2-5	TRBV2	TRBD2	CASSVRAGRKETQYF	TGTGCCAGCAGTGTAAGAGCGGGAAGAAAAGAGACCCAGTACTTC
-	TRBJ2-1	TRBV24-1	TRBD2	CATSPGGGYNEQFF	TGTGCCACCAGCCCTGGCGGGGGGTACAATGAGCAGTTCTTC
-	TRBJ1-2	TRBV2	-	CASSAAGRVYGYTF	TGTGCCAGCAGTGCGGCAGGCAGAGTCTATGGCTACACCTTC
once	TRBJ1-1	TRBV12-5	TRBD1	CASGFGRQGKNTEAFF	TGTGCTAGTGGTTTCGGCCGACAGGGAAAGAACACTGAAGCTTTCTTT
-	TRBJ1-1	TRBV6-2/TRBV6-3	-	CASSSHTGKAFF	TGTGCCAGCAGTTCCCACACAGGGAAAGCTTTCTTT
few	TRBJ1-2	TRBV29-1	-	CSVEDRTGSYGYTF	TGCAGCGTTGAAGATCGAACAGGCTCCTATGGCTACACCTTC
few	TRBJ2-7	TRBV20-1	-	CSARKEREQYF	TGCAGTGCTAGAAAAGAGAGGGAGCAGTACTTC
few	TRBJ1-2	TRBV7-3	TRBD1	CASSQAPTGEGRYGYTF	TGTGCCAGCAGCCAGGCTCCGACAGGGGAGGGTCGGTATGGCTACACCTTC
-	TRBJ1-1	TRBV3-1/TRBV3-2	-	CASSQERLWNTEAFF	TGTGCCAGCAGCCAAGAACGACTCTGGAACACTGAAGCTTTCTTT
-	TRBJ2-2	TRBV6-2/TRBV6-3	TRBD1	CASSYRGHLTGELFF	TGTGCCAGCAGTTACAGGGGGCACCTAACCGGGGAGCTGTTTTTT
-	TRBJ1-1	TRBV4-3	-	CASSQAIGGGGWTEAFF	TGCGCCAGCAGCCAAGCGATAGGGGGAGGGGGTTGGACTGAAGCTTTCTTT
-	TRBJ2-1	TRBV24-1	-	CATSGVRSDNEQFF	TGTGCCACCAGTGGGGTCCGGAGCGACAATGAGCAGTTCTTC
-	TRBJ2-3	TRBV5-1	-	CASRILQDTQYF	TGCGCCAGCCGAATCTTGCAGGATACGCAGTATTTT
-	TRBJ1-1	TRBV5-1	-	CASSAEGTEALGWNTEAFF	TGCGCCAGCAGCGCGGAGGGGACGGAGGCTTTAGGGTGGAACACTGAAGCTTTCTTT
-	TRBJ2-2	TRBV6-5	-	CASSYGLNGGLFF	TGTGCCAGCAGTTACGGGCTAAACGGAGGGCTGTTTTTT
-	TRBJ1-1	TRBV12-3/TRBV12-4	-	CASSPGMIEAFF	TGTGCCAGCAGTCCGGGGATGATTGAAGCTTTCTTT
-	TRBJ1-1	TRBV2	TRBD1	CASLLQGANTEAFF	TGTGCCAGCCTACTACAGGGGGCGAACACTGAAGCTTTCTTT
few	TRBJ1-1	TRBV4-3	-	CASSPWVDTGLVGTEAFF	TGCGCCAGCAGCCCCTGGGTTGACACAGGTCTGGTAGGGACTGAAGCTTTCTTT
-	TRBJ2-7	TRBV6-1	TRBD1	CASSEWTGQIYEQYF	TGTGCCAGCAGTGAATGGACAGGCCAGATCTACGAGCAGTACTTC
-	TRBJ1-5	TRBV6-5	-	CASSQGRGQPQHF	TGTGCCAGCAGTCAGGGAAGGGGGCAGCCCCAGCATTTT
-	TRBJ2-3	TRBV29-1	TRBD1	CSAMTGTDTQYF	TGCAGCGCTATGACAGGGACAGATACGCAGTATTTT
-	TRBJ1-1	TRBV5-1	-	CASSFLPMNTEAFF	TGCGCCAGCAGCTTCCTCCCCATGAACACTGAAGCTTTCTTT
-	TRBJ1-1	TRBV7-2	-	CASRQSPSPKAFF	TGTGCCAGCAGACAAAGCCCATCCCCGAAGGCTTTCTTT
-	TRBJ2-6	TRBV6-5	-	CASSPGSSGANVLTF	TGTGCCAGCAGCCCGGGCTCCTCTGGGGCCAACGTCCTGACTTTC
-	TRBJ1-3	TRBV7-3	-	CASSPGFSGNTIYF	TGTGCCAGCAGCCCAGGGTTTAGTGGAAACACCATATATTTT
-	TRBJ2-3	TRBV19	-	CASSISLYEQYF	TGTGCCAGTAGTATTTCCCTGTACGAGCAGTATTTT
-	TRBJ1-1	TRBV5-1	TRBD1	CASSYDRANTEAFF	TGCGCCAGCAGCTACGACAGGGCGAACACTGAAGCTTTCTTT
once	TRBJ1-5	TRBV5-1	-	CASSEDGNQPQHF	TGCGCCAGCAGCGAGGACGGCAATCAGCCCCAGCATTTT
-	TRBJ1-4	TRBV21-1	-	CASSFRGAGEKLFF	TGTGCCAGCAGCTTCCGAGGGGCTGGAGAAAAACTGTTTTTT
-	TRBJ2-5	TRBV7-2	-	CASRTGYQETQYF	TGTGCCAGCCGAACAGGGTACCAGGAGACCCAGTACTTC
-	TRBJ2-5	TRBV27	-	CASSPLFSGWGETQYF	TGTGCCAGCAGTCCCTTGTTCTCAGGGTGGGGCGAGACCCAGTACTTC
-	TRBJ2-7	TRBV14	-	CASSRGTPPLQQYF	TGTGCCAGCAGCCGCGGGACACCTCCCCTCCAGCAGTACTTC
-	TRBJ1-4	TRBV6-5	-	CATKGGWNEKLFF	TGTGCCACAAAGGGGGGGTGGAATGAAAAACTGTTTTTT
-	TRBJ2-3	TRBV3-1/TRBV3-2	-	CASSQDDGTDTQYF	TGTGCCAGCAGCCAAGACGACGGCACAGATACGCAGTATTTT
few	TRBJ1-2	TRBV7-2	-	CASSRTGSYGYTF	TGTGCCAGCAGCCGTACCGGGAGCTATGGCTACACCTTC
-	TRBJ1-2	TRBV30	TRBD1	CACGTGGGNYGYTF	TGTGCCTGCGGGACAGGGGGCGGGAACTATGGCTACACCTTC
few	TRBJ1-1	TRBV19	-	CASSRRVEGVNTEAFF	TGTGCCAGTAGTAGGCGGGTGGAAGGGGTGAACACTGAAGCTTTCTTT
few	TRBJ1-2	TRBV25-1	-	CASSVMGRGGYGYTF	TGTGCCAGCAGTGTCATGGGGAGGGGTGGCTATGGCTACACCTTC
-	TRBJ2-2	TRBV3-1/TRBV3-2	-	CASSQVPRPDGELFF	TGTGCCAGCAGCCAAGTCCCCAGGCCTGATGGAGAGCTGTTTTTT
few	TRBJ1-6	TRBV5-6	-	CASSTPTGRYSPLHF	TGTGCCAGCAGCACCCCTACCGGGAGATATTCACCCCTCCACTTT
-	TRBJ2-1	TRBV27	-	CASSLISYNEQFF	TGTGCCAGCAGTTTAATATCCTACAATGAGCAGTTCTTC
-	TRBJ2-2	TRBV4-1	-	CASSGVGGTGELFF	TGCGCCAGCAGCGGAGTGGGTGGGACCGGGGAGCTGTTTTTT
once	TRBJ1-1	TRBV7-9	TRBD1	CASSREAGGYSEAFF	TGTGCCAGCAGCCGAGAGGCAGGGGGCTATAGTGAAGCTTTCTTT
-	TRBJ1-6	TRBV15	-	CATSRTSNSPLHF	TGTGCCACCAGCCGGACATCTAATTCACCCCTCCACTTT
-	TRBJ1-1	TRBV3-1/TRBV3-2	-	CASSHRTASRTEAFF	TGTGCCAGCAGCCACCGGACAGCTTCGAGGACTGAAGCTTTCTTT
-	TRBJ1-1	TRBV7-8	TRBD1	CASSWDRGAEAFF	TGTGCCAGCAGCTGGGACAGGGGCGCTGAAGCTTTCTTT
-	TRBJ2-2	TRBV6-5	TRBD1	CASSYRTGNTGELFF	TGTGCCAGCAGTTACAGGACAGGGAACACCGGGGAGCTGTTTTTT